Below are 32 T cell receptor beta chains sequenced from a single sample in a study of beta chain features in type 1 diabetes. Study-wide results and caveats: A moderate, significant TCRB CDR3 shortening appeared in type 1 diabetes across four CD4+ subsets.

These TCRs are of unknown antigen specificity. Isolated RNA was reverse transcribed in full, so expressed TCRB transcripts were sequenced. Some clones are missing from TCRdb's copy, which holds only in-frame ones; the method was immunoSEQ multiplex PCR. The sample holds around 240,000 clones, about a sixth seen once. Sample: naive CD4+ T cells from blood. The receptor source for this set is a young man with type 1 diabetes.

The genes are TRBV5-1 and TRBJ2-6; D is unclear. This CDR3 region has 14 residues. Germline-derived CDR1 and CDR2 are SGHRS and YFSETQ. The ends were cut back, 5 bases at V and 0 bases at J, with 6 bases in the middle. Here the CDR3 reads CASRSPSGANVLTF. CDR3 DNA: TGCGCCAGCAGGAGCCCCTCTGGGGCCAACGTCCTGACTTTC.

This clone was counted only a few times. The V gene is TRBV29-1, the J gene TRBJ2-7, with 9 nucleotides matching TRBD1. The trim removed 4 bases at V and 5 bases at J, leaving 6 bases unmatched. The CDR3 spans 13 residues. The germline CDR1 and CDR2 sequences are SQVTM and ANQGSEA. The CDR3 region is CSVADRGGHEQYF. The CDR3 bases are TGCAGCGTTGCGGACAGGGGAGGCCACGAGCAGTACTTC.

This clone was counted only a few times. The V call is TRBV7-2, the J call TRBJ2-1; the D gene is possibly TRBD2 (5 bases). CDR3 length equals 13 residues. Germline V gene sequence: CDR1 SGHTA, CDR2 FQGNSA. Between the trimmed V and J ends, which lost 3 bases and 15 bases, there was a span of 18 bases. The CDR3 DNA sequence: TGTGCCAGCAGCTTTTCAGCGGATGTCAGCGGGTTCTTC. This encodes CASSFSADVSGFF.

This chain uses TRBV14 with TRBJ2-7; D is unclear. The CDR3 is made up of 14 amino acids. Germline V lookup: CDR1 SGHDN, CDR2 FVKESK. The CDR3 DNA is TGTGTTACCCCCTCAATTGCCGCTTCCTACGAGCAGTACTTC. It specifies CVTPSIAASYEQYF.

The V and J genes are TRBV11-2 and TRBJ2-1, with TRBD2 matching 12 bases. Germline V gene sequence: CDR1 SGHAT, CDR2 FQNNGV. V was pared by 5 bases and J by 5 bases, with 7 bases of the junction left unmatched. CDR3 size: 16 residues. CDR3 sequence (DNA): TGTGCCAGCAGCCCACCAACTAGCGGGAGGCACAATGAGCAGTTCTTC. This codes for CASSPPTSGRHNEQFF.

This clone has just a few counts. The CDR3 region is CASFGKYNEQFF. Written as DNA, the CDR3 is TGTGCCAGCTTCGGCAAGTACAATGAGCAGTTCTTC. J is TRBJ2-1 and V is TRBV6-5; no firm D call. Trimming shortened V by 8 bases and J by 4 bases, and 9 bases separated the two germline ends. The germline gives CDR1 MNHEY, CDR2 SVGAGI. The length of the CDR3 is 12 residues.

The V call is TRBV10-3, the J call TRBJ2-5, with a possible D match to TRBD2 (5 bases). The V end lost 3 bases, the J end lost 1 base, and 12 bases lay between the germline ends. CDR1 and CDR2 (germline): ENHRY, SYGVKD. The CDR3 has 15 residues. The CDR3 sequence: CAISEGGRIQETQYF. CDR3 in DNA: TGTGCCATCAGTGAAGGAGGACGGATCCAAGAGACCCAGTACTTC.

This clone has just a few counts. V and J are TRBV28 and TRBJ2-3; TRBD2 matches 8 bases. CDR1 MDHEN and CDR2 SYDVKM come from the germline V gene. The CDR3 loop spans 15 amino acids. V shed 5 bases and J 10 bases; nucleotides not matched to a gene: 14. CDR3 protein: CASSPTWDSGKAQYF. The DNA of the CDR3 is TGTGCCAGCAGTCCCACCTGGGATAGCGGGAAGGCGCAGTATTTT. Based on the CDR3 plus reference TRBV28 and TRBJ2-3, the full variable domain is DVKVTQSSRYLVKRTGEKVFLECVQDMDHENMFWYRQDPGLGLRLIYFSYDVKMKEKGDIPEGYSVSREKKERFSLILESASTNQTSMYLCASSPTWDSGKAQYFGPGTRLTVL.

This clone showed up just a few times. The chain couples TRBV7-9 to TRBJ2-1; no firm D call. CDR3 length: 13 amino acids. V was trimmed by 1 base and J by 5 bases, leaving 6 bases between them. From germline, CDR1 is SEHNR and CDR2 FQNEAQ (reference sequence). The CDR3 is CASSLGSNNEQFF. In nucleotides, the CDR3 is TGTGCCAGCAGCTTAGGGTCCAACAATGAGCAGTTCTTC.

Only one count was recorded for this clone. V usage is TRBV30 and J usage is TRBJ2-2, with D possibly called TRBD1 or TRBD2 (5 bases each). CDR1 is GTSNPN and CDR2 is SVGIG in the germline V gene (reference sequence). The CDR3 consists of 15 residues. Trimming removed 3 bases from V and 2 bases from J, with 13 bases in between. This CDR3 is CAWRKGPTNTGELFF. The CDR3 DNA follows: TGTGCCTGGAGAAAGGGACCTACCAACACCGGGGAGCTGTTTTTT.

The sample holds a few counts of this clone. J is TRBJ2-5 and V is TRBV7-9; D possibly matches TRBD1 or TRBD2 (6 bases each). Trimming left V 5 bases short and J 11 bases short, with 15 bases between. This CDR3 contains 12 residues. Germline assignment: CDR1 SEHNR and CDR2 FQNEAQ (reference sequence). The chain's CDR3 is CASSRGTREQYF. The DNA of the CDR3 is TGTGCCAGCAGCCGAGGGACACGGGAGCAGTACTTC.

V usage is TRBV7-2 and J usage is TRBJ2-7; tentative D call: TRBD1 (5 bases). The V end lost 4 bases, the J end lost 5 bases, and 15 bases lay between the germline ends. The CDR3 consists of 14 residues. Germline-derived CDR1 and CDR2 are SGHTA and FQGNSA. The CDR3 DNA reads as TGTGCCAGCAGCTCAATTGGACAAGTCCACGAGCAGTACTTC. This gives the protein CASSSIGQVHEQYF.

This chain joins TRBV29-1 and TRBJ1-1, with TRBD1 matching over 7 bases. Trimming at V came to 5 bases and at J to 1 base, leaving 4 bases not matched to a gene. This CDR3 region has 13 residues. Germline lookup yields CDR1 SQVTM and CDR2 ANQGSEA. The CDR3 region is CSVSDRSNTEAFF. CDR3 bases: TGCAGCGTTTCGGACAGGTCGAACACTGAAGCTTTCTTT.

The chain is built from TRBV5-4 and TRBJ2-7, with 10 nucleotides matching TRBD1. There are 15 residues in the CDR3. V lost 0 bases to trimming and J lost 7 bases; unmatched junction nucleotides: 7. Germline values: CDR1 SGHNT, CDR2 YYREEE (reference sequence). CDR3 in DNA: TGTGCCAGCAGCTTGGACGGGACAGGGGTCCGGGAGCAGTACTTC. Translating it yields CASSLDGTGVREQYF. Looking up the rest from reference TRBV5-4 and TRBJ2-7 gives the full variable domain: ETGVTQSPTHLIKTRGQQVTLRCSSQSGHNTVSWYQQALGQGPQFIFQYYREEENGRGNFPPRFSGLQFPNYSSELNVNALELDDSALYLCASSLDGTGVREQYFGPGTRLTVT.

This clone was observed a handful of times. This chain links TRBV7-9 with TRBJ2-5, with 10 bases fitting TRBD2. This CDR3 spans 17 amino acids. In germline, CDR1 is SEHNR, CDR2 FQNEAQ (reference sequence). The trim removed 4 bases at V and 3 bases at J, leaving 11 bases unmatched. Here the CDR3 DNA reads TGTGCCAGCAGCTCTCCGTGGGGGAGCGGGAGGGAAGAGACCCAGTACTTC. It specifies CASSSPWGSGREETQYF.

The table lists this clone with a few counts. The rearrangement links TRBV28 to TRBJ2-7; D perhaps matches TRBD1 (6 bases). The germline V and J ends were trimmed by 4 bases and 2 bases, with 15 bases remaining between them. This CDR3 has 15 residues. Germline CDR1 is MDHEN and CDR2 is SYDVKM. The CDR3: CASSSAGTLTYEQYF. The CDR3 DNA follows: TGTGCCAGCAGTTCCGCCGGGACACTTACCTACGAGCAGTACTTC.

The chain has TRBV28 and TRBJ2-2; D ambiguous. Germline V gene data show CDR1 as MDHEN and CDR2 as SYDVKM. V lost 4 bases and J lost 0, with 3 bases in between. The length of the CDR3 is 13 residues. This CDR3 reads CASSSANTGELFF. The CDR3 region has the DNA TGTGCCAGCAGTTCGGCGAACACCGGGGAGCTGTTTTTT. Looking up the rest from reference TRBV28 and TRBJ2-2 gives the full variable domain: DVKVTQSSRYLVKRTGEKVFLECVQDMDHENMFWYRQDPGLGLRLIYFSYDVKMKEKGDIPEGYSVSREKKERFSLILESASTNQTSMYLCASSSANTGELFFGEGSRLTVL.

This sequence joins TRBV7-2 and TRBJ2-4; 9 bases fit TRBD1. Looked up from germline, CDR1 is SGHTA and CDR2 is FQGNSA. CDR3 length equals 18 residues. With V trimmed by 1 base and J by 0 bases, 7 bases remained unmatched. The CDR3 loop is CASSLVGQGLLAKNIQYF. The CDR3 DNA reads TGTGCCAGCAGCTTAGTGGGACAGGGACTCCTAGCCAAAAACATTCAGTACTTC.

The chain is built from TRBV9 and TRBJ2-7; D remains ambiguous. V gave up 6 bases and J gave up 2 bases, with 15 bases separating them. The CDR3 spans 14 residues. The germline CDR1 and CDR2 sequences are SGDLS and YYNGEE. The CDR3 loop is CASKAIGDTYEQYF. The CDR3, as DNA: TGTGCCAGCAAAGCAATCGGAGACACCTACGAGCAGTACTTC. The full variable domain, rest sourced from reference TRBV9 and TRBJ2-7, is DSGVTQTPKHLITATGQRVTLRCSPRSGDLSVYWYQQSLDQGLQFLIQYYNGEERAKGNILERFSAQQFPDLHSELNLSSLELGDSALYFCASKAIGDTYEQYFGPGTRLTVT.

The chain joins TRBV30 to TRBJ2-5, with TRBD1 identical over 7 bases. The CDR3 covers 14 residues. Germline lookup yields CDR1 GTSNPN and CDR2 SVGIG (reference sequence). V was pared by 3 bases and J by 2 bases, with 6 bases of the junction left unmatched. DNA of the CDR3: TGTGCCTGGAGGACCGGGACAGCGCAAGAGACCCAGTACTTC. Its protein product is CAWRTGTAQETQYF.

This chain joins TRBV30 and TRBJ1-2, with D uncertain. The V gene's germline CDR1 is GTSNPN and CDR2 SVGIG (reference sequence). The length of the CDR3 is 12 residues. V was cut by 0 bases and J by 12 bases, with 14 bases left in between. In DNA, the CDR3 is TGTGCCTGGAGTGTCGTGGAAGGGCGTAACACCTTC. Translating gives CAWSVVEGRNTF.

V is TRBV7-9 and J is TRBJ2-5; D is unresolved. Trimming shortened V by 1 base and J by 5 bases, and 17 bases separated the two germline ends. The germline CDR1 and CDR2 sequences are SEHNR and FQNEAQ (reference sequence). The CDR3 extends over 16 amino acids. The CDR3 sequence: CASSLDRPGGGETQYF. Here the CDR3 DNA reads TGTGCCAGCAGCTTAGATCGTCCAGGCGGTGGGGAGACCCAGTACTTC.

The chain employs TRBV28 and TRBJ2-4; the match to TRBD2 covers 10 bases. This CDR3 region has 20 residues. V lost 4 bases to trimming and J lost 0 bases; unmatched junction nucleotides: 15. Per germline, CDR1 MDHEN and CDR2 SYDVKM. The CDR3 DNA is TGTGCCAGCAGTTCCCCCTCCCGCACTAGCGGGGAACTAGCCAAAAACATTCAGTACTTC. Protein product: CASSSPSRTSGELAKNIQYF.

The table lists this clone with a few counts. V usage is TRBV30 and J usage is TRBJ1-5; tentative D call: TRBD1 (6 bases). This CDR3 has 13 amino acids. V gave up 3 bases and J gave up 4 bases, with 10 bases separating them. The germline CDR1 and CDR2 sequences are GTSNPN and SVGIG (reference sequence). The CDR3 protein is CAWRDSLNQPQHF. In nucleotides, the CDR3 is TGTGCCTGGAGGGACAGCCTAAATCAGCCCCAGCATTTT.

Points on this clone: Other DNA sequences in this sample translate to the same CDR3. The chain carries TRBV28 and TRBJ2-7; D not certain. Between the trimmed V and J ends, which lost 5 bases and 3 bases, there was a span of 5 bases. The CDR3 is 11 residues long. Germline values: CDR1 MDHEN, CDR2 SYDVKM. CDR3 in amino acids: CASSLFYEQYF. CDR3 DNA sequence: TGTGCCAGCAGTCTCTTCTACGAGCAGTACTTC.

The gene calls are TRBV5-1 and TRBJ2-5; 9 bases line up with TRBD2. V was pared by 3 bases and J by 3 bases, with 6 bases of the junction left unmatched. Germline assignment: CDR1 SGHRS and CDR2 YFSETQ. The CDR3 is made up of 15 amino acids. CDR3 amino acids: CASSSTLAGEETQYF. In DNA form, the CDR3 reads TGCGCCAGCAGCTCAACTTTAGCGGGAGAAGAGACCCAGTACTTC.

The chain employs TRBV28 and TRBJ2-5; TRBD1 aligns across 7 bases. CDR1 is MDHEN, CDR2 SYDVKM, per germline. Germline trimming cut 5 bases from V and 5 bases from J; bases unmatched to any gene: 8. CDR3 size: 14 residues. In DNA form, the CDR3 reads TGTGCCAGCAGTCCCGGACAGGCATGGGAGACCCAGTACTTC. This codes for CASSPGQAWETQYF.

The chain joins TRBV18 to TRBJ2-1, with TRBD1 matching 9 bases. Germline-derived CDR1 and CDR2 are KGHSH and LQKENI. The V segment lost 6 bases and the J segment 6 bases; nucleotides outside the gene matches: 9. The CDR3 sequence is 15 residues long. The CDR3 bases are TGTGCCAGCTCGTTCGGGACAGGGATCGCCAATGAGCAGTTCTTC. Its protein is CASSFGTGIANEQFF.

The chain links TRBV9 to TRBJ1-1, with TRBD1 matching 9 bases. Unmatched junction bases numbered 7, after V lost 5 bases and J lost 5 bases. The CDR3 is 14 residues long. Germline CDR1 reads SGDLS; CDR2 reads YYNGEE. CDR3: CASSQTGGQTEAFF. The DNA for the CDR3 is TGTGCCAGCAGTCAAACAGGGGGCCAAACTGAAGCTTTCTTT.

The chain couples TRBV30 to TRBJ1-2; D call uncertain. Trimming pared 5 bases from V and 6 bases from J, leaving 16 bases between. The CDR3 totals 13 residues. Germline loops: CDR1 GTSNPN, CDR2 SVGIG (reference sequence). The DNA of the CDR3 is TGTGCCTGGGGGTTCAGGTCCGATAATGGCTACACCTTC. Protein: CAWGFRSDNGYTF.

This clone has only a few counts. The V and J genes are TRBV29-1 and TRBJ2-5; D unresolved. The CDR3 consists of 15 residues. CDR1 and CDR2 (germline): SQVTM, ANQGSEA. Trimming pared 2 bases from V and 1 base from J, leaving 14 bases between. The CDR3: CSVELSYGGQETQYF. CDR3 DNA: TGCAGCGTTGAATTGTCGTACGGCGGCCAAGAGACCCAGTACTTC.

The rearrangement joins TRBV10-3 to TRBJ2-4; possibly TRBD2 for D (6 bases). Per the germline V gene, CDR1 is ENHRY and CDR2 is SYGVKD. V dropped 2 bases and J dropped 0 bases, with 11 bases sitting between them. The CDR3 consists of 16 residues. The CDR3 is CAISERVEGAKNIQYF. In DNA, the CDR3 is TGTGCCATCAGTGAGAGGGTGGAGGGAGCCAAAAACATTCAGTACTTC.